This T cell receptor (beta chain) emerged from a study of Tregs in tolerant kidney transplant recipients. This clone was recorded once. Assay used: immunoSEQ multiplex PCR; TCRdb lists only in-frame clones, some missing. The repertoire has approximately 99,000 clones, 85% to 90% of them found once; the top ten carry about 0.31%. Trimming pared 0 bases from V and 6 bases from J, leaving 12 bases between. This CDR3 contains 14 residues. The germline V gene encodes CDR1 SGHRS and CDR2 YFSETQ. The sequencing used CD4+ T cells from blood, collected before the transplant. This TCR was sampled from a human donor who received a combined kidney and bone marrow transplant. The chain carries TRBV5-1 and TRBJ2-5, with D unclear. Here the CDR3 reads CASSLERGAKTQYF. As DNA, the CDR3 is TGCGCCAGCAGCTTGGAGCGCGGCGCGAAGACCCAGTACTTC.